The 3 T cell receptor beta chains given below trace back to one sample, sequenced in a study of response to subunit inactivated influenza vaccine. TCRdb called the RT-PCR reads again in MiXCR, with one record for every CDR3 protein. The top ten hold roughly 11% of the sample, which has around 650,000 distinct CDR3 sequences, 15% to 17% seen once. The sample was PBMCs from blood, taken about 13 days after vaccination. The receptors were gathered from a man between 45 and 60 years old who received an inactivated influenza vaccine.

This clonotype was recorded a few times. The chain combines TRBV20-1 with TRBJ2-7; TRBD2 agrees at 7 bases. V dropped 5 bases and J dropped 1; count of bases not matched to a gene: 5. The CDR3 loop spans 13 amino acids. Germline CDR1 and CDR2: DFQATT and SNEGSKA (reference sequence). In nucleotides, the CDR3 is TGCAGTGCTTCCAGGACTAGTTCCTACGAGCAGTACTTC. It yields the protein CSASRTSSYEQYF.

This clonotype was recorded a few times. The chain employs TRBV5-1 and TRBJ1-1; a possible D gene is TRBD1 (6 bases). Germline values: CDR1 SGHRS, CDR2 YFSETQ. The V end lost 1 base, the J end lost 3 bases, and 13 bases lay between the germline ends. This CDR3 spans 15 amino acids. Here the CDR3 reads CASSLWAGEDTEAFF. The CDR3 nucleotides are TGCGCCAGCAGCTTGTGGGCAGGGGAGGACACTGAAGCTTTCTTT.

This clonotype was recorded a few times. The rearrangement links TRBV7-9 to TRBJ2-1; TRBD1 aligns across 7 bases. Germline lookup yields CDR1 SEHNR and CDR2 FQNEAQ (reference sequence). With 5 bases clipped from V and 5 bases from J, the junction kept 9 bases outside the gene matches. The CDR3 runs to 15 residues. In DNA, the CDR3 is TGTGCCAGCAGCCCCCCGGGACAGCCGAACAATGAGCAGTTCTTC. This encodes CASSPPGQPNNEQFF.